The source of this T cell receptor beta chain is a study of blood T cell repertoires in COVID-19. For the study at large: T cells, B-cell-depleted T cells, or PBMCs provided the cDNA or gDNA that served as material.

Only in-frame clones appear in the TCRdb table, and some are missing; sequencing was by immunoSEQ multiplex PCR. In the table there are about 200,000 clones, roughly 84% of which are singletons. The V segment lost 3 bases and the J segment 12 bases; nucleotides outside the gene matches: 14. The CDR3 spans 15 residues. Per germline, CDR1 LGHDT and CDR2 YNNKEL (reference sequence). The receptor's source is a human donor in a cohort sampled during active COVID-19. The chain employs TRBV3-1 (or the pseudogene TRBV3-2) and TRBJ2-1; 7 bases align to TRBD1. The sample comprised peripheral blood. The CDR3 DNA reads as TGTGCCAGCAGCCATGAGGGGACAGTAAAAGTGTGGCAGTTCTTC. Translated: CASSHEGTVKVWQFF.